Included here is one TCR beta chain sequence, with context. The data stem from a study of chemoradiotherapy in HPV16-positive cancers. Assay: immunoSEQ multiplex PCR; the TCRdb copy retains only in-frame clones and omits some. The sample lists about 11,000 clones, more than 75% occurring once. This CDR3 has 15 residues. Germline lookup yields CDR1 SGHRS and CDR2 YFSETQ. With 3 bases removed from V and 1 base from J, the gap between germline ends came to 13 bases. Collection took place from a patient who underwent chemoradiotherapy. The source is a human donor with HPV-associated anogenital cancer. The chain links TRBV5-1 to TRBJ1-1; D may be TRBD1 (5 bases). CDR3 sequence (DNA): TGCGCCAGCAGCTCGTTGGGAAGGGGGAACACTGAAGCTTTCTTT. Its protein is CASSSLGRGNTEAFF.